This section outlines one T cell receptor (beta chain) sequence together with its context. This record comes from a study of regulatory T cells in long-lasting Graves disease. Study-wide context: Patients with new Graves' disease had used antithyroid drugs below 3 months.

To make TCR beta libraries, researchers used iRepertoire HTBI primers and Arm-PCR of CDR3 regions. MiXCR, applied by TCRdb to the multiplex PCR reads, yields one record per CDR3 protein. This table has around 450,000 distinct CDR3 sequences, about 15% appearing once. After removal of 3 bases from V and 4 bases from J, the junction contained 8 bases not matched to a gene. CDR1 ENHRY and CDR2 SYGVKD come from the germline V gene. This CDR3 is built from 15 residues. Described time point: newly diagnosed GD, antithyroid drugs for less than 3 months. RNA extracted from PBMCs served as the sequencing template. This same sample was also part of a study on T cells in Graves' hyperthyroidism and ophthalmopathy. That study reports: These patients, aged 18 to 65, had recently diagnosed hyperthyroidism lasting under 2 months. The TCR CDR3 first-round RT-PCR relied on the HTBI primer set. Blood held most thyroid clonotypes expanded above 0.001 frequency.

The source of this sequence is a woman aged 25 to 39 with Graves disease. Sequencing used peripheral blood mononuclear cells (PBMCs), obtained at new diagnosis, from a patient treated with antithyroid drugs. This chain uses TRBV10-3 with TRBJ2-7, with 8 bases that match TRBD1. The CDR3 DNA follows: TGTGCCATCAGTGAACCGGACAGGGTTTTATACGAGCAGTACTTC. It translates to CAISEPDRVLYEQYF.